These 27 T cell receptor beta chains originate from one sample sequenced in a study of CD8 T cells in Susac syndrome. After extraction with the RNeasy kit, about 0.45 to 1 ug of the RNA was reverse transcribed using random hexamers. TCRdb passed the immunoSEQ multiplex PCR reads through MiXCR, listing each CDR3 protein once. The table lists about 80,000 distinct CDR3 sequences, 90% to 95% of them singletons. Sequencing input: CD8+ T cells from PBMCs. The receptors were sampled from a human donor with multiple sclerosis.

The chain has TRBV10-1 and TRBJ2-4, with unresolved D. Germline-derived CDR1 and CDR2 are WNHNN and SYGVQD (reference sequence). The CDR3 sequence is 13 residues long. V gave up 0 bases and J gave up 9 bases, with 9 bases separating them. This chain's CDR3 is CASSESERAIQYF. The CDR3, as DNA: TGCGCCAGCAGTGAGTCGGAAAGGGCCATTCAGTACTTC.

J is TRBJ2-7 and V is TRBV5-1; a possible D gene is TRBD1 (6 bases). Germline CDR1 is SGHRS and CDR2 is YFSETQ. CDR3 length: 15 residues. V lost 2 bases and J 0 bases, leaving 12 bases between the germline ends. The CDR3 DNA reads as TGCGCCAGCAGCTTACACAGGGTTAACTCCTACGAGCAGTACTTC. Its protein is CASSLHRVNSYEQYF.

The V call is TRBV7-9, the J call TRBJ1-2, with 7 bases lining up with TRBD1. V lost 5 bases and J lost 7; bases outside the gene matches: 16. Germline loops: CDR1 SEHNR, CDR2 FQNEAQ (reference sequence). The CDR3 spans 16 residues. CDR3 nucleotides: TGTGCCAGCAGCCCTGGAACAGGGGAAACTCGTGGTGGCTACACCTTC. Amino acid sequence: CASSPGTGETRGGYTF.

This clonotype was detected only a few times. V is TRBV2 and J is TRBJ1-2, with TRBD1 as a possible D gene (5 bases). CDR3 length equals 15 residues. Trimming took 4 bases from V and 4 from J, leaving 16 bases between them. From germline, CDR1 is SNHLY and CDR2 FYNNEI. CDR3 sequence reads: CASSVGDGSLYGYTF. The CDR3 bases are TGTGCCAGCAGTGTAGGGGACGGATCCCTCTATGGCTACACCTTC.

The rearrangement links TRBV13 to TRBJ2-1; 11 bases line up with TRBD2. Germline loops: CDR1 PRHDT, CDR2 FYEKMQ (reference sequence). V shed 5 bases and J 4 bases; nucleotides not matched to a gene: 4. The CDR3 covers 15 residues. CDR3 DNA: TGTGCCAGCAGCAGTAGCGGGGGGGCTTACAATGAGCAGTTCTTC. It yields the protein CASSSSGGAYNEQFF.

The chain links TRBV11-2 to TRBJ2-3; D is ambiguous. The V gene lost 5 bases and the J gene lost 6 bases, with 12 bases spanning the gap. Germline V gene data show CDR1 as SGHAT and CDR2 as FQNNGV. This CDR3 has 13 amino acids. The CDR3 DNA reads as TGTGCCAGCAGCGAGGACCCCCGCGATACGCAGTATTTT. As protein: CASSEDPRDTQYF.

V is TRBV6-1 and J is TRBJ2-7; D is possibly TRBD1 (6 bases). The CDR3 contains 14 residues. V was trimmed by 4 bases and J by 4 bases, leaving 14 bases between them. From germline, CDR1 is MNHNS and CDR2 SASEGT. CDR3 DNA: TGTGCCAGCAGTGGGACAGCCGATGGGTACGAGCAGTACTTC. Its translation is CASSGTADGYEQYF.

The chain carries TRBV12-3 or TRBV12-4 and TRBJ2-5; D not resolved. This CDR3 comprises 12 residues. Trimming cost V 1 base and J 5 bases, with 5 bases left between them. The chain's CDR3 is CASSLGVETQYF. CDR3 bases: TGTGCCAGCAGTTTAGGGGTGGAGACCCAGTACTTC.

In nucleotides, the CDR3 is TGTGCCTGGAGTCCGGGACAGGGCGGCACTGAAGCTTTCTTT. The encoded protein is CAWSPGQGGTEAFF. The chain uses TRBV30 and TRBJ1-1; the match to TRBD1 covers 9 bases. CDR1 and CDR2 (germline): GTSNPN, SVGIG (reference sequence). Trimming at V came to 2 bases and at J to 4 bases, leaving 5 bases not matched to a gene. The CDR3 totals 14 residues.

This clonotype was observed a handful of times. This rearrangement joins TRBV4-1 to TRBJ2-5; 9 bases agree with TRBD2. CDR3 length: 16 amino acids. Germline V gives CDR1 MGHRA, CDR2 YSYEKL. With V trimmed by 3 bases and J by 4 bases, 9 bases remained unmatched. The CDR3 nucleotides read TGCGCCAGCAGCCAGGGAATAGCGGGAGTTGCAGAGACCCAGTACTTC. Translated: CASSQGIAGVAETQYF.

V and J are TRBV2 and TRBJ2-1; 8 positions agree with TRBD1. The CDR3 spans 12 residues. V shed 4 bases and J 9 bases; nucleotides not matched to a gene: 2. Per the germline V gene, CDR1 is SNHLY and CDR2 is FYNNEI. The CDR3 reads CASSGTGFEQFF. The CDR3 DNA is TGTGCCAGCAGTGGGACAGGGTTTGAGCAGTTCTTC.

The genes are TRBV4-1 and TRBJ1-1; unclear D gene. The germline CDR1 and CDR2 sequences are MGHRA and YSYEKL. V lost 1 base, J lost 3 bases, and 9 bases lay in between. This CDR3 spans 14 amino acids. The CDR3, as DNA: TGCGCCAGCAGCCAAGTAAGGTGGGACACTGAAGCTTTCTTT. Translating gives CASSQVRWDTEAFF.

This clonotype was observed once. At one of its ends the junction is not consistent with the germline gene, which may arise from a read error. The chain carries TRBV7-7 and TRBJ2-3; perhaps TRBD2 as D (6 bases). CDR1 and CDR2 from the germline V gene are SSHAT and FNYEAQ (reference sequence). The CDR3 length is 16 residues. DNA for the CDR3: TGTGCTAGCAGCCCCCAGGGCCCGGGGGGCACAGATACGCAGTATTTT. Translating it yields CASSPQGPGGTDTQYF.

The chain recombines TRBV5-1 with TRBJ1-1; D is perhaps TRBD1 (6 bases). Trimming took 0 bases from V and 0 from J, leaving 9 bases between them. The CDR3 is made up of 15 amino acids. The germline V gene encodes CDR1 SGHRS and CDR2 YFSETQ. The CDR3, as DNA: TGCGCCAGCAGCTTGGGTTGGGGGCTGAACACTGAAGCTTTCTTT. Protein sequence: CASSLGWGLNTEAFF.

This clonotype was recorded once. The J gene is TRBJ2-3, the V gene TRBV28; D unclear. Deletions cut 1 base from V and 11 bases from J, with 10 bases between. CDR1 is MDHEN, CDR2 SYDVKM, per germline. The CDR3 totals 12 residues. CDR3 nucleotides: TGTGCCAGCAGTTTATCGTCGTGGGGGCAGTATTTT. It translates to CASSLSSWGQYF.

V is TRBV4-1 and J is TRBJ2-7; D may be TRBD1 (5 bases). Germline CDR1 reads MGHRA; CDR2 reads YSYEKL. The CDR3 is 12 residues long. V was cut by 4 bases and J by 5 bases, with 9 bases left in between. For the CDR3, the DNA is TGCGCCAGCAGCCCAGACAGCCACGAGCAGTACTTC. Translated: CASSPDSHEQYF.

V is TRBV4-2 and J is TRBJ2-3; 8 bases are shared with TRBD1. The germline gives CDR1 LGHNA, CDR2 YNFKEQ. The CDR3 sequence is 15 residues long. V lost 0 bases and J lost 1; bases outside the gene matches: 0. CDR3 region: CASSQETGGTDTQYF. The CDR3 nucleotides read TGTGCCAGCAGCCAAGAGACAGGGGGCACAGATACGCAGTATTTT.

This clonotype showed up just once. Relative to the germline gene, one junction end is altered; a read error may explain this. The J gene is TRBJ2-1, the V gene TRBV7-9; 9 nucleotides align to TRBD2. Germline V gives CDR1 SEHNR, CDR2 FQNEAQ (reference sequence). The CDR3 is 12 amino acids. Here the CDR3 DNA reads TGCCGCTCAAGTCGCGGGGGGGATGAGCAGTTCTTC. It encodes CRSSRGGDEQFF. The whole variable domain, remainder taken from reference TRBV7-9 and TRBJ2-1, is DTGVSQNPRHKITKRGQNVTFRCDPISEHNRLYWYRQTLGQGPEFLTYFQNEAQLEKSRLLSDRFSAERPKGSFSTLEIQRTEQGDSAMYLCRSSRGGDEQFFGPGTRLTVL.

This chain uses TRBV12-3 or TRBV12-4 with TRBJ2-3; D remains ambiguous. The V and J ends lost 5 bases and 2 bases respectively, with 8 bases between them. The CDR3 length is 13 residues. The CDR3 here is CASSVTDTDTQYF. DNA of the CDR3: TGTGCCAGCAGTGTGACGGACACAGATACGCAGTATTTT.

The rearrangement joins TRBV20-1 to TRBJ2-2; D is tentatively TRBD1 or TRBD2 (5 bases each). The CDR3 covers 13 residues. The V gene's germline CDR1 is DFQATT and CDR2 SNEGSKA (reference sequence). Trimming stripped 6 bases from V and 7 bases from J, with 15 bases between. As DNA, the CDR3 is TGCAGTGCCCCCATCGGGACGGGCGGGGAGCTGTTTTTT. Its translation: CSAPIGTGGELFF.

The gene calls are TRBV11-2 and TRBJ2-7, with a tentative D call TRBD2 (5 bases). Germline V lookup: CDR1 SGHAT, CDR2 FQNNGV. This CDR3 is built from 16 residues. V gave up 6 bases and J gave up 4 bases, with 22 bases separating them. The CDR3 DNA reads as TGTGCCAGCAGTACATCTTTGACTCGGGATGAATACGAGCAGTACTTC. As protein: CASSTSLTRDEYEQYF.

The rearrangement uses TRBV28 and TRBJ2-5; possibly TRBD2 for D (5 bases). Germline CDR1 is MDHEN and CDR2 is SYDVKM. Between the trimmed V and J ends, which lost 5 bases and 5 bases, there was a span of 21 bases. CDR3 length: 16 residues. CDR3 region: CASSPPTGERVETQYF. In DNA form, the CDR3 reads TGTGCCAGCAGTCCACCGACCGGGGAAAGGGTGGAGACCCAGTACTTC.

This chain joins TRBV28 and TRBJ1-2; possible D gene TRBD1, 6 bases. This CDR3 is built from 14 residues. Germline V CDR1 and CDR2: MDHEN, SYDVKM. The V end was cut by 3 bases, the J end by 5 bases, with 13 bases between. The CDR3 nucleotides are TGTGCCAGCAGTTTCCAGGGGATAGGTTATGGCTACACCTTC. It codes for CASSFQGIGYGYTF.

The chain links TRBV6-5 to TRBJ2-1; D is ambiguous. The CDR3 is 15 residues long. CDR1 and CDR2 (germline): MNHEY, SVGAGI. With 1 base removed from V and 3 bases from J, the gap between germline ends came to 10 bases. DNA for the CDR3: TGTGCCAGCAGTTACTGGGCGGAAGACTACAATGAGCAGTTCTTC. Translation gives CASSYWAEDYNEQFF.

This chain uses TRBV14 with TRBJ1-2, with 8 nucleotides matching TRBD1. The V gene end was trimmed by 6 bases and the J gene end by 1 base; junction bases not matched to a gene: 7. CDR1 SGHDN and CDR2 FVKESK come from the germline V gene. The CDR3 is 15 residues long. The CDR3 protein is CASSLGQGRNYGYTF. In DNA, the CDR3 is TGTGCCAGCAGTCTTGGACAGGGTCGTAACTATGGCTACACCTTC.

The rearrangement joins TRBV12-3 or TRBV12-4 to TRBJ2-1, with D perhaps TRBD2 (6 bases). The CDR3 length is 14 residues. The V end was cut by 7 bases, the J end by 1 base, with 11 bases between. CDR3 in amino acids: CASNPGGSYNEQFF. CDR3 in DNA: TGTGCCAGCAACCCCGGGGGATCCTACAATGAGCAGTTCTTC.

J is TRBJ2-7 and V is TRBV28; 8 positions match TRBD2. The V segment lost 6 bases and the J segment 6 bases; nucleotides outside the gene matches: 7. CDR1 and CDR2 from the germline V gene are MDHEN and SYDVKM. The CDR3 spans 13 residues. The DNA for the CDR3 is TGTGCCAGCAGCTCGGGACTAGGGACCGAGCAGTACTTC. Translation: CASSSGLGTEQYF. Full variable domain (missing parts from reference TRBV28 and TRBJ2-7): DVKVTQSSRYLVKRTGEKVFLECVQDMDHENMFWYRQDPGLGLRLIYFSYDVKMKEKGDIPEGYSVSREKKERFSLILESASTNQTSMYLCASSSGLGTEQYFGPGTRLTVT.